This entry lists 23 T cell receptor beta chains sequenced from one sample in a study of T cells after yellow fever vaccination. TCRdb processed the 5' RACE reads anew with MiXCR; each CDR3 protein has one entry. The sample includes hundreds of thousands of distinct CDR3 sequences, under 20% seen only once; the top ten take roughly a sixth. The input for sequencing was PBMCs, taken before the yellow fever booster vaccination. All receptors derive from a man between 18 and 29 years old who received the YFV17D yellow fever vaccine.

J is TRBJ2-5 and V is TRBV24-1; TRBD1 matches 7 bases. V dropped 2 bases and J dropped 0; count of bases not matched to a gene: 2. The CDR3 totals 15 residues. CDR1 KGHDR and CDR2 SFDVKD come from the germline V gene. CDR3 loop: CATSDSTGYQETQYF. DNA for the CDR3: TGTGCCACCAGTGATTCGACAGGGTACCAAGAGACCCAGTACTTC.

This clonotype has more than one count but fewer than ten. The chain uses TRBV20-1 and TRBJ1-5; no clear D gene. Between the trimmed V and J ends, which lost 6 bases and 2 bases, there was a span of 17 bases. In germline, CDR1 is DFQATT, CDR2 SNEGSKA (reference sequence). The CDR3 extends over 15 amino acids. The CDR3 region is CSAHTWNSGNQPQHF. The CDR3 DNA follows: TGCAGTGCGCATACATGGAATTCTGGCAATCAGCCCCAGCATTTT.

The V gene is TRBV15, the J gene TRBJ2-4, with D possibly TRBD1 on 6 matching bases. This CDR3 comprises 15 residues. Germline CDR1 LNHNV, CDR2 YYDKDF (reference sequence). V was pared by 3 bases and J by 1 base, with 10 bases between. CDR3 protein: CATSSRQGAKNIQYF. For the CDR3, the DNA is TGTGCCACCAGCAGCCGCCAGGGGGCCAAAAACATTCAGTACTTC.

A few counts support this clonotype. The gene calls are TRBV4-3 and TRBJ2-2; 12 positions agree with TRBD2. CDR3 length: 14 amino acids. With 3 bases clipped from V and 9 bases from J, the junction kept 2 bases outside the gene matches. CDR1 and CDR2 from the germline V gene are LGHNA and YSLEER. CDR3 nucleotide sequence: TGCGCCAGCAGCCAGGGACTAGCGGGCCGGGAGCTGTTTTTT. Its protein is CASSQGLAGRELFF.

This chain connects TRBV12-3 or TRBV12-4 to TRBJ1-2; D is uncertain. Trimming shortened V by 4 bases and J by 4 bases, and 10 bases separated the two germline ends. This CDR3 region has 13 residues. DNA for the CDR3: TGTGCCAGCAGTTCTCAGGTTTTCTATGGCTACACCTTC. Amino acids: CASSSQVFYGYTF.

In this sample, this clonotype turned up a few times. The chain recombines TRBV9 with TRBJ2-4; 9 nucleotides align to TRBD2. The CDR3 is made up of 15 amino acids. Germline V gene lookup returns CDR1 SGDLS and CDR2 YYNGEE. V was clipped by 0 bases and J by 5 bases; unmatched bases: 3. The CDR3 bases are TGTGCCAGCAGCGTAGGTGCTAGCGGGGAAAACATTCAGTACTTC. Translation gives CASSVGASGENIQYF.

This clonotype occurred many times. The V call is TRBV5-5, the J call TRBJ2-1; 7 nucleotides align to TRBD1. The V gene's germline CDR1 is SGHKS and CDR2 YYEKEE (reference sequence). The CDR3 contains 14 residues. After removal of 7 bases from V and 2 bases from J, the junction contained 6 bases not matched to a gene. Here the CDR3 DNA reads TGTGCCAGCCCAACAGGGGAGACCTACAATGAGCAGTTCTTC. Its protein product is CASPTGETYNEQFF. The full variable domain, completed using reference TRBV5-5 and TRBJ2-1, is DAGVTQSPTHLIKTRGQQVTLRCSPISGHKSVSWYQQVLGQGPQFIFQYYEKEERGRGNFPDRFSARQFPNYSSELNVNALLLGDSALYLCASPTGETYNEQFFGPGTRLTVL.

The chain employs TRBV15 and TRBJ2-6; D is perhaps TRBD2 (6 bases). Germline V CDR1 and CDR2: LNHNV, YYDKDF (reference sequence). CDR3 length: 16 amino acids. With 2 bases removed from V and 2 bases from J, the gap between germline ends came to 10 bases. The CDR3 region is CATSRSPGAGANVLTF. CDR3 DNA: TGTGCCACCAGCAGAAGTCCGGGGGCTGGGGCCAACGTCCTGACTTTC.

V gene TRBV29-1 combines with J gene TRBJ1-1, with TRBD1 identical over 9 bases. This CDR3 region has 14 residues. Germline CDR1 reads SQVTM; CDR2 reads ANQGSEA. With V trimmed by 7 bases and J by 4 bases, 10 bases remained unmatched. The CDR3 loop reads CSAVRTGDSTEAFF. The CDR3 DNA sequence: TGCAGCGCAGTAAGGACAGGGGATTCCACTGAAGCTTTCTTT.

This chain uses TRBV7-6 with TRBJ2-7; 8 nucleotides agree with TRBD1. CDR1 is SGHVS and CDR2 is FNYEAQ in the germline V gene. The V and J ends lost 4 bases and 5 bases, in that order; junction bases with no gene match: 13. This CDR3 comprises 16 residues. The CDR3, as DNA: TGTGCCAGCAGCTCGAACCAGGGGGCAATATTCCACGAGCAGTACTTC. This gives the protein CASSSNQGAIFHEQYF.

This clonotype appeared a few times. V usage is TRBV6-5 and J usage is TRBJ2-5, with D tentatively TRBD1 (6 bases). The CDR3 spans 14 residues. Trimming left V 8 bases short and J 7 bases short, with 20 bases between. Germline V gene sequence: CDR1 MNHEY, CDR2 SVGAGI. The CDR3: CASEKINRDGTQYF. CDR3 bases: TGTGCCAGCGAAAAAATAAACAGGGACGGGACCCAGTACTTC.

This clonotype was detected a few times. The CDR3 region is CASSPSSYEQYV. In DNA, the CDR3 is TGTGCCAGCTCTCCGAGCTCCTACGAGCAGTACGTC. The chain uses TRBV18 and TRBJ2-7; no clear D. The ends were cut back, 6 bases at V and 0 bases at J, with 6 bases in the middle. Germline-derived CDR1 and CDR2 are KGHSH and LQKENI. CDR3 size: 12 residues.

CDR3 bases: TGTGCCAGCAGCCTCGGTCCCGGGACTAGCGGGGGGGCCCCTGAGCAGTTCTTC. It encodes CASSLGPGTSGGAPEQFF. The V gene is TRBV7-3, the J gene TRBJ2-1; 16 bases line up with TRBD2. The CDR3 length is 18 residues. Germline V gene data show CDR1 as SGHTA and CDR2 as FQGTGA. Trimming cost V 5 bases and J 9 bases; bases outside gene matches: 13.

This clonotype was seen only a few times. The V gene is TRBV29-1, the J gene TRBJ2-3, with TRBD2 matching 8 bases. The CDR3 length is 15 residues. Germline lookup yields CDR1 SQVTM and CDR2 ANQGSEA. V shed 1 base, J shed 2 bases, and the junction held 5 bases outside the gene matches. CDR3 nucleotide sequence: TGCAGCGTTGAAGGGGGACTAGAAAACACAGATACGCAGTATTTT. This encodes CSVEGGLENTDTQYF.

Only a few counts were recorded for this clonotype. The V and J genes are TRBV27 and TRBJ2-2; 8 bases are shared with TRBD1. Trimming removed 3 bases from V and 4 bases from J; junction bases left unmatched: 4. Germline CDR1 is MNHEY and CDR2 is SMNVEV (reference sequence). CDR3 size: 15 residues. The CDR3 spells CASSFRQGLTGELFF. In DNA, the CDR3 is TGTGCCAGCAGTTTCAGACAGGGGCTCACCGGGGAGCTGTTTTTT.

This clonotype was seen ten or more times. V gene TRBV12-3 or TRBV12-4 combines with J gene TRBJ1-1; no definite D call. V dropped 3 bases and J dropped 5 bases, with 10 bases sitting between them. CDR3 size: 13 residues. CDR3 DNA sequence: TGTGCCAGCAGTTTCCGGGTAGGGACTGAAGCTTTCTTT. Residues: CASSFRVGTEAFF.

This clonotype was found many times. In DNA form, the CDR3 reads TGCGCCAGCAGCCAAGAGACAGGGGGCGGGGAGCTGTTTTTT. Residues: CASSQETGGGELFF. The chain employs TRBV4-3 and TRBJ2-2; 9 bases are a match to TRBD1. V shed 0 bases and J 7 bases; nucleotides not matched to a gene: 0. The length of the CDR3 is 14 residues. CDR1 and CDR2 (germline): LGHNA, YSLEER.

The chain joins TRBV12-3 or TRBV12-4 to TRBJ2-1, with D possibly being TRBD2 (6 bases). This CDR3 spans 14 amino acids. The germline V and J ends were trimmed by 3 bases and 6 bases, with 12 bases remaining between them. The CDR3: CASSLGGSSNEQFF. The CDR3 region has the DNA TGTGCCAGCAGTTTGGGGGGTTCGAGCAATGAGCAGTTCTTC.

V usage is TRBV12-3 or TRBV12-4 and J usage is TRBJ1-1; D uncertain. V shed 4 bases and J shed 3 bases, with 9 bases lying between them. This CDR3 has 13 residues. The CDR3 DNA follows: TGTGCCAGCAGTTCTCCGGCGCACACTGAAGCTTTCTTT. Protein product: CASSSPAHTEAFF.

This clonotype showed up many times. This chain uses TRBV7-2 with TRBJ2-5, with D perhaps TRBD1 or TRBD2 (6 bases each). This CDR3 is built from 14 residues. Between the trimmed V and J ends, which lost 5 bases and 5 bases, there was a span of 15 bases. Germline loops: CDR1 SGHTA, CDR2 FQGNSA. The CDR3 DNA reads as TGTGCCAGCAGCGGGGGGCCCACGGGGGAGACCCAGTACTTC. Amino acids: CASSGGPTGETQYF. The full variable domain, completed using reference TRBV7-2 and TRBJ2-5, is GAGVSQSPSNKVTEKGKDVELRCDPISGHTALYWYRQSLGQGLEFLIYFQGNSAPDKSGLPSDRFSAERTGGSVSTLTIQRTQQEDSAVYLCASSGGPTGETQYFGPGTRLLVL.

The genes are TRBV10-3 and TRBJ2-3; 9 nucleotides line up with TRBD2. V lost 5 bases and J lost 0; bases outside the gene matches: 3. The CDR3 covers 15 residues. Germline-derived CDR1 and CDR2 are ENHRY and SYGVKD. In DNA form, the CDR3 reads TGTGCCATCAGTCGGACTAGCGCCAGCACAGATACGCAGTATTTT. Translation: CAISRTSASTDTQYF.

The rearrangement links TRBV20-1 to TRBJ1-2; no reliable D call. The germline V gene has CDR1 DFQATT and CDR2 SNEGSKA (reference sequence). The V end was cut by 6 bases, the J end by 8 bases, with 13 bases between. The CDR3 length is 11 residues. This CDR3 reads CSAARRVGYTF. Here the CDR3 DNA reads TGCAGTGCCGCTCGGAGAGTCGGCTACACCTTC.

This chain joins TRBV7-2 and TRBJ1-5, with D possibly TRBD1 on 5 matching bases. Trimming left V 5 bases short and J 5 bases short, with 10 bases between. This CDR3 region has 13 residues. Germline CDR1 is SGHTA and CDR2 is FQGNSA. This CDR3 is CASSARQYQPQHF. CDR3 DNA: TGTGCCAGCAGCGCCAGACAGTATCAGCCCCAGCATTTT.